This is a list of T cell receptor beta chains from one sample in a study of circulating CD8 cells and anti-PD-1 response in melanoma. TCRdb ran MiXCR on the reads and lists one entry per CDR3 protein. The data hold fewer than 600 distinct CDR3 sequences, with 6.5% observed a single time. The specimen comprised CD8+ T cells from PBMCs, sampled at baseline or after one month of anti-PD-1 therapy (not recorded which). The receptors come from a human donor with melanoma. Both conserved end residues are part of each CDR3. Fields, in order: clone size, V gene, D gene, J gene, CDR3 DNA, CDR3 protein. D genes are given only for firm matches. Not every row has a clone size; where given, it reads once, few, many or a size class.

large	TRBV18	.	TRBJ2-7	TGTGCCAGCTCAACCGGACCTTCCTACGAGCAGTACTTC	CASSTGPSYEQYF
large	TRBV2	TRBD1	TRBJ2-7	TGTGCCAGTACGACAGGGGTGCTCGAGCAGTACTTC	CASTTGVLEQYF
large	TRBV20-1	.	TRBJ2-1	TGCAGTGCCTCCGGGGGCAATGAGCAGTTCTTC	CSASGGNEQFF
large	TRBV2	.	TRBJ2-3	TGTGCCAGCAGCCCCGGAGGGGACACAGATACGCAGTATTTT	CASSPGGDTDTQYF
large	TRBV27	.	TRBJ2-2	TGTGCCAGCAGTTACGACACGCAGCCCGGGGAGCTGTTTTTT	CASSYDTQPGELFF
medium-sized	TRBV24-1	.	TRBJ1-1	TGTGCCACCAGTCAGGGAGGCGATGAAGCTTTCTTT	CATSQGGDEAFF
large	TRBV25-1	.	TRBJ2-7	TGTGCCAGCAGTGTGTCCGGAGGGGAGCAGTACTTC	CASSVSGGEQYF
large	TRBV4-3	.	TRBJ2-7	TGCGCCAGCAGCCAAGGGATAACCGGACAGAACTCCTACGAGCAGTACTTC	CASSQGITGQNSYEQYF
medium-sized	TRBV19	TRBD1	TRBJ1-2	TGTGCCAGTAGTCCGGGACAGGGGGCGGCTGGCTACACCTTC	CASSPGQGAAGYTF
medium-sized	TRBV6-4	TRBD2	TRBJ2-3	TGTGCCAGCGGTGCGGGAGCCACAGATACGCAGTATTTT	CASGAGATDTQYF
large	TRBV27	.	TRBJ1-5	TGTGCCAGCAGTTTATTGGCGGCTAATAGCAATCAGCCCCAGCATTTT	CASSLLAANSNQPQHF
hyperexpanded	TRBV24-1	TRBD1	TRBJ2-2	TGTGCCACCAGTGATCCGACAGGGGGCGAGTCCGGGGAGCTGTTTTTT	CATSDPTGGESGELFF
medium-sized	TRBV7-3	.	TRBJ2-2	TGTGCCAGCAGCTTAACCACCGGGGAGCTGTTTTTT	CASSLTTGELFF
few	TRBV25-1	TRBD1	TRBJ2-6	TGTGCCAGCAGTGACCGGGACAGGGGAGAGCCTAACGTCCTGACTTTC	CASSDRDRGEPNVLTF
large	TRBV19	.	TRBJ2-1	TGTGCCAGTAGTAATAGGGGGACACGCTACAATGAGCAGTTCTTC	CASSNRGTRYNEQFF
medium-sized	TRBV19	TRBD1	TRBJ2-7	TGTGCCAGTAGTCCCGGGACAGGGTACTACGAGCAGTACTTC	CASSPGTGYYEQYF
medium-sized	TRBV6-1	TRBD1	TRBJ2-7	TGTGCCAGCTGGGACAGTCTCGACTACGAGCAGTACTTC	CASWDSLDYEQYF
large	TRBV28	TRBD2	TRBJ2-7	TGTGCCAGCAGCTTCGTGGGGGGGAGCTCCTACGAGCAGTACTTC	CASSFVGGSSYEQYF
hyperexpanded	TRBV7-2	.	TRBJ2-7	TGTGCCAGCAGCCCCAAAACACTGTCCTACGAGCAGTACTTC	CASSPKTLSYEQYF
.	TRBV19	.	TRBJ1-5	TGTGCCAGTAGTATAGATTTCGGCAGAGCAATGCAGCCCCAGCATTTT	CASSIDFGRAMQPQHF
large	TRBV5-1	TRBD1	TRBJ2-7	TGCGCCAGCAGCTTGGCGCAGGGGGCAACCTACGAGCAGTACTTC	CASSLAQGATYEQYF
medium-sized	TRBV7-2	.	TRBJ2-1	TGTGCCAGCAGCTTCGACAACCTCGAGCAGTTCTTC	CASSFDNLEQFF
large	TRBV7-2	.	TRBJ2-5	TGTGCCAGCAGTGGGTATGAGACCCAGTACTTC	CASSGYETQYF
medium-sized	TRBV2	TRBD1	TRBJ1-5	TGTGCCACCCACATGGGCCCAGGGGGAGTGGATCAGCCCCAGCGTTTT	CATHMGPGGVDQPQRF
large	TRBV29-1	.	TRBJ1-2	TGCAGCGTTGAAGAACTCGGGTCCCTGTCCTATGGCTACACCTTC	CSVEELGSLSYGYTF
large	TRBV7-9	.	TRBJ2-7	TGTGCCAGCAGCTACGAGACACACTCCTACGAGCAGTACTTC	CASSYETHSYEQYF
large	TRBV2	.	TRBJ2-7	TGTGCCATCACAGGAACAGACTCCTACGAGCAGTACTTC	CAITGTDSYEQYF
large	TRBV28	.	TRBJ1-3	TGTGCCAGCAGACTTACACCCAACTCTGGAAACACCATATATTTT	CASRLTPNSGNTIYF
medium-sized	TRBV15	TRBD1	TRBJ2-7	TGTGCCACCAGCAGTTCGCGACAGGGGTCCTACGAGCAGTACTTC	CATSSSRQGSYEQYF
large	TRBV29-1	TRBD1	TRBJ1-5	TGCAGCGTTGAAGTAGTTGGCAGGGGGCAGGATCAGCCCCAGCATTTT	CSVEVVGRGQDQPQHF
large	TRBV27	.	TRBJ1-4	TGTGCCAGCAGCTCAGGGACAACTAATGAAAAACTGTTTTTT	CASSSGTTNEKLFF
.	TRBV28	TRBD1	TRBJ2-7	TGTGCCAGCAGTTTGGACCACCGGGACAGGAGGCCCTACGGGCAGTACTTC	CASSLDHRDRRPYGQYF
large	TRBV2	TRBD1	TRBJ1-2	TGTGCCAGCAGGGGGGACAGGGGTGGCTACACCTTC	CASRGDRGGYTF
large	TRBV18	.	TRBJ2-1	TGTGCCAGCTCACCCACAGACGCATACAATGAGCAGTTCTTC	CASSPTDAYNEQFF
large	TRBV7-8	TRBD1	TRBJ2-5	TGTGCCAGCAGCTTATTAGGGGGCTTAGGAGAGACCCAGTACTTC	CASSLLGGLGETQYF
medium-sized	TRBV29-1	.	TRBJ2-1	TGCAGCGTTGTAGGTAGCGGCTCCTACAATGAGCAGTTCTTC	CSVVGSGSYNEQFF
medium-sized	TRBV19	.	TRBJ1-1	TGTGCCAGTAGTATCCTTACGACAGGGAACACTGAAGCTTTCTTT	CASSILTTGNTEAFF
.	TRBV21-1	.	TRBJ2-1	TGTGCCAGCGGCATCTTGACTAGCTCGGGGATCTTC	CASGILTSSGIF
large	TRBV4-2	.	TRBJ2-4	TGTGCCAGCAGCCAAGAACAACTAGCCAAAAACATTCAGTACTTC	CASSQEQLAKNIQYF
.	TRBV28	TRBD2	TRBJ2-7	TGTGCCAGCAGTTTAAGGCCGCGGACACCGCCCAGACTAGCGGGGACCTACGAGCAGTACTTC	CASSLRPRTPPRLAGTYEQYF
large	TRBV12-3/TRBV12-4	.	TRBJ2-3	TGTGCCAGCAGCTCCTTGTCCGCCAATACGCAGTATTTT	CASSSLSANTQYF
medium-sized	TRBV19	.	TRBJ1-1	TGTGCCAGTCACAAAGGGAGTTCGTACACTGAAGCTTTCTTT	CASHKGSSYTEAFF